Below, 30 T cell receptor beta chains from the same sample are listed, as sequenced in a study of precursors of human CD4 cytotoxic T cells. Sorted CD4+ central memory, effector memory, IL-7R-high TEMRA and IL-7R-negative TEMRA cells underwent bulk UMI sequencing. Each CDR3 protein gets one entry after TCRdb re-called the reads with MiXCR. The table includes roughly 600 distinct CDR3 sequences, approximately 15% detected once. Material: memory CD4+ T cells from blood (PBMCs). The origin of the receptors is a human donor in good health.

The V call is TRBV5-4, the J call TRBJ1-1; no firm D call. The CDR3 runs to 14 residues. V was shortened by 0 bases and J by 6 bases, with 12 bases between the two germline ends. Germline CDR1 and CDR2: SGHNT and YYREEE (reference sequence). The CDR3 loop reads CASSLETGWAEAFF. The CDR3 nucleotides are TGTGCCAGCAGCTTGGAGACGGGGTGGGCTGAAGCTTTCTTT. The full variable domain, completed using reference TRBV5-4 and TRBJ1-1, is ETGVTQSPTHLIKTRGQQVTLRCSSQSGHNTVSWYQQALGQGPQFIFQYYREEENGRGNFPPRFSGLQFPNYSSELNVNALELDDSALYLCASSLETGWAEAFFGQGTRLTVV.

This chain joins TRBV15 and TRBJ2-5, with a tentative D call TRBD2 (5 bases). The germline gives CDR1 LNHNV, CDR2 YYDKDF (reference sequence). Deletions cut 3 bases from V and 5 bases from J, with 16 bases between. The CDR3 runs 15 residues. The CDR3 protein is CATSSCASGWETQYF. The CDR3 nucleotides read TGTGCCACCAGCAGTTGTGCGTCGGGATGGGAGACCCAGTACTTC.

The table lists this clonotype with a count of one. The V and J genes are TRBV5-1 and TRBJ2-3; D call uncertain. Germline V gene data show CDR1 as SGHRS and CDR2 as YFSETQ. The CDR3 extends over 12 amino acids. Trimming took 1 base from V and 4 from J, leaving 4 bases between them. CDR3 bases: TGCGCCAGCAGCTTGTCCGCAGATACGCAGTATTTT. Translating gives CASSLSADTQYF.

This clonotype appeared a few times. The chain recombines TRBV10-1 with TRBJ2-7; perhaps TRBD1 as D (5 bases). V shed 6 bases and J shed 1 base, with 16 bases lying between them. The length of the CDR3 is 15 residues. CDR1 and CDR2 from the germline V gene are WNHNN and SYGVQD (reference sequence). This CDR3 reads CASSTGQGASYEQYF. For the CDR3, the DNA is TGCGCCAGCAGCACCGGTCAGGGTGCATCCTACGAGCAGTACTTC.

This clonotype was observed once. Because the CDR3 is missing its conserved closing phenylalanine or tryptophan, this is likely a read error. The V gene is TRBV5-4, the J gene TRBJ2-7; D gene unclear. Gene TRBJ2-1 matches the end of the DNA better, so the J call may be wrong. CDR3 size: 12 residues. CDR1 is SGHNT and CDR2 is YYREEE in the germline V gene (reference sequence). Here the CDR3 reads CASSLVYNEQFL. The DNA for the CDR3 is TGTGCCAGCAGCTTGGTTTACAATGAGCAGTTCCTC.

This clonotype was found a few times. The V call is TRBV5-1, the J call TRBJ1-4; D not certain. The CDR3 loop spans 15 amino acids. The germline V gene encodes CDR1 SGHRS and CDR2 YFSETQ. V lost 0 bases, J lost 0 bases, and 6 bases lay in between. CDR3 DNA: TGCGCCAGCAGCTTGGGCATTGCAACTAATGAAAAACTGTTTTTT. It codes for CASSLGIATNEKLFF. The complete variable domain, with remaining parts taken from reference TRBV5-1 and TRBJ1-4, reads KAGVTQTPRYLIKTRGQQVTLSCSPISGHRSVSWYQQTPGQGLQFLFEYFSETQRNKGNFPGRFSGRQFSNSRSEMNVSTLELGDSALYLCASSLGIATNEKLFFGSGTQLSVL.

This clonotype was found a few times. The chain's CDR3 is CSARTGGSNQPQHF. CDR3 nucleotide sequence: TGCAGTGCTAGAACAGGGGGAAGCAATCAGCCCCAGCATTTT. This chain links TRBV20-1 with TRBJ1-5; 8 positions agree with TRBD1. This CDR3 comprises 14 residues. V was pared by 2 bases and J by 1 base, with 1 base of the junction left unmatched. Per the germline V gene, CDR1 is DFQATT and CDR2 is SNEGSKA (reference sequence).

The chain couples TRBV5-1 to TRBJ2-5; D remains ambiguous. Germline CDR1 and CDR2: SGHRS and YFSETQ. With 4 bases removed from V and 2 bases from J, the gap between germline ends came to 9 bases. The CDR3 has 13 amino acids. DNA for the CDR3: TGCGCCAGCAGCCCCTCAATACAAGAGACCCAGTACTTC. Residues: CASSPSIQETQYF.

This clonotype was detected only a few times. The V and J genes are TRBV30 and TRBJ2-7; 9 bases line up with TRBD2. CDR1 is GTSNPN, CDR2 SVGIG, per germline (reference sequence). The CDR3 sequence is 15 residues long. The V segment lost 2 bases and the J segment 0 bases; nucleotides outside the gene matches: 5. Here the CDR3 DNA reads TGTGCCTGGAGTACTCCGGGACTAGCCTCCTACGAGCAGTACTTC. Its protein product is CAWSTPGLASYEQYF.

This sequence joins TRBV14 and TRBJ2-7; 9 bases line up with TRBD1. J gave up 2 bases and V 3 bases, and 8 bases lay outside the gene matches. The CDR3 has 16 residues. Germline CDR1 is SGHDN and CDR2 is FVKESK. CDR3 DNA: TGTGCCAGCAGCCATTTTCCGGGACAGGGAACCTACGAGCAGTACTTC. It yields the protein CASSHFPGQGTYEQYF.

The genes are TRBV5-6 and TRBJ2-5; D possibly corresponds to TRBD2 (5 bases). The V gene lost 4 bases and the J gene lost 5 bases, with 12 bases spanning the gap. The CDR3 has 13 amino acids. Germline CDR1 and CDR2: SGHDT and YYEEEE. CDR3 nucleotides: TGTGCCAGCAGCCCCGGGATGGCGGAGACCCAGTACTTC. This encodes CASSPGMAETQYF. The full variable domain, rest sourced from reference TRBV5-6 and TRBJ2-5, is DAGVTQSPTHLIKTRGQQVTLRCSPKSGHDTVSWYQQALGQGPQFIFQYYEEEERQRGNFPDRFSGHQFPNYSSELNVNALLLGDSALYLCASSPGMAETQYFGPGTRLLVL.

Sample share makes this clonotype large (0.1 to 1%). This chain joins TRBV19 and TRBJ2-1; D possibly corresponds to TRBD2 (5 bases). V was cut by 3 bases and J by 0 bases, with 18 bases left in between. CDR1 and CDR2 from the germline V gene are LNHDA and SQIVND (reference sequence). This CDR3 is 18 amino acids long. The CDR3 protein is CASSMGAFRRSSYNEQFF. The DNA of the CDR3 is TGTGCCAGTAGTATGGGAGCATTTCGGAGAAGCTCCTACAATGAGCAGTTCTTC.

V gene TRBV5-1 combines with J gene TRBJ2-3; no clear D gene. The CDR3 extends over 16 amino acids. With 2 bases removed from V and 2 bases from J, the gap between germline ends came to 15 bases. Germline V lookup: CDR1 SGHRS, CDR2 YFSETQ. CDR3 loop: CASSLNQAGFTDTQYF. DNA of the CDR3: TGCGCCAGCAGCTTAAATCAGGCCGGATTCACAGATACGCAGTATTTT.

This clonotype was seen a few times. The rearrangement uses TRBV30 and TRBJ1-4; no clear D. This CDR3 comprises 15 residues. Per the germline V gene, CDR1 is GTSNPN and CDR2 is SVGIG (reference sequence). Between the trimmed V and J ends, which lost 0 bases and 0 bases, there was a span of 8 bases. The CDR3 region is CAWSVRWATNEKLFF. DNA of the CDR3: TGTGCCTGGAGTGTACGATGGGCAACTAATGAAAAACTGTTTTTT.

There are a few counts of this clonotype. V is TRBV4-1 and J is TRBJ2-7; D is undetermined. CDR3 length: 15 amino acids. Between the trimmed V and J ends, which lost 3 bases and 6 bases, there was a span of 18 bases. The germline CDR1 and CDR2 sequences are MGHRA and YSYEKL. The CDR3 coding sequence is TGCGCCAGCAGCCAGCCCAAAGTTGCCCTCGGCGAGCAGTACTTC. Amino acid sequence: CASSQPKVALGEQYF.

Judged by abundance, this clonotype is large. The chain has TRBV2 and TRBJ1-2; 7 positions agree with TRBD1. The CDR3 consists of 13 residues. Germline CDR1 is SNHLY and CDR2 is FYNNEI. The V and J ends lost 5 bases and 8 bases, in that order; junction bases with no gene match: 8. DNA of the CDR3: TGTGCCAGCAGTATACAGGGGAGGAGCGGCTACACCTTC. Translated: CASSIQGRSGYTF. Complete variable domain (other parts from reference TRBV2 and TRBJ1-2): EPEVTQTPSHQVTQMGQEVILRCVPISNHLYFYWYRQILGQKVEFLVSFYNNEISEKSEIFDDQFSVERPDGSNFTLKIRSTKLEDSAMYFCASSIQGRSGYTFGSGTRLTVV.

This clonotype came up a few times. CDR3 nucleotides: TGTGCCAGCAGCTTAGGGGTACAGGGACAAGAGACCCAGTACTTC. It codes for CASSLGVQGQETQYF. The rearrangement joins TRBV7-6 to TRBJ2-5, with D perhaps matching TRBD1 (6 bases). This CDR3 contains 15 residues. V gave up 1 base and J gave up 2 bases, with 11 bases separating them. CDR1 and CDR2 from the germline V gene are SGHVS and FNYEAQ.

CDR3 coding DNA: TGTGCCAGCAGCTTAAGTAGAGAGAATGGCTACACCTTC. Protein: CASSLSRENGYTF. This chain links TRBV11-2 with TRBJ1-2; D unclear. The CDR3 extends over 13 amino acids. V lost 2 bases and J lost 6, with 10 bases in between. The germline gives CDR1 SGHAT, CDR2 FQNNGV.

This clonotype was counted only a few times. The chain links TRBV28 to TRBJ2-7; 10 bases match TRBD2. The V and J ends lost 6 bases and 4 bases, in that order; junction bases with no gene match: 15. Germline V gives CDR1 MDHEN, CDR2 SYDVKM. The length of the CDR3 is 17 residues. The CDR3: CASSSVFGLAEIYEQYF. As DNA, the CDR3 is TGTGCCAGCAGCTCCGTATTCGGACTAGCGGAAATTTACGAGCAGTACTTC.

Relative to its sample, this clonotype is large. The chain joins TRBV27 to TRBJ1-1; D gene unclear. Looked up from germline, CDR1 is MNHEY and CDR2 is SMNVEV (reference sequence). Deletions cut 0 bases from V and 2 bases from J, with 10 bases between. The CDR3 is made up of 15 amino acids. DNA of the CDR3: TGTGCCAGCAGTTTATCCCGGACCTCCAACACTGAAGCTTTCTTT. Translated: CASSLSRTSNTEAFF.

In its sample, this clonotype ranks as large (0.1 to 1%). The V gene is TRBV27, the J gene TRBJ2-2; the match to TRBD1 covers 7 bases. With 5 bases clipped from V and 0 bases from J, the junction kept 6 bases outside the gene matches. The CDR3 contains 16 residues. Germline V gives CDR1 MNHEY, CDR2 SMNVEV (reference sequence). DNA for the CDR3: TGTGCCAGCAGTCCCCTCGGGACAGCGAACACCGGGGAGCTGTTTTTT. Translated: CASSPLGTANTGELFF.

This rearrangement joins TRBV20-1 to TRBJ2-6; D is ambiguous. Trimming took off 2 bases at V and 0 bases at J, with 11 bases between the two ends. The CDR3 sequence is 16 residues long. The germline gives CDR1 DFQATT, CDR2 SNEGSKA (reference sequence). The CDR3: CSARSDSLSGANVLTF. CDR3 DNA sequence: TGCAGTGCTAGATCTGATTCGCTCTCTGGGGCCAACGTCCTGACTTTC.

There are a few counts of this clonotype. The V and J genes are TRBV6-6 and TRBJ2-3; D is unresolved. The CDR3 is made up of 14 amino acids. Germline V lookup: CDR1 MNHNY, CDR2 SVGAGI (reference sequence). V lost 6 bases and J lost 0, with 10 bases in between. The CDR3 sequence is CASRPTVSTDTQYF. CDR3 in DNA: TGTGCCAGCAGGCCGACGGTGAGCACAGATACGCAGTATTTT.

Sample share makes this clonotype large (0.1 to 1%). The CDR3 DNA is TGCAGTGCTTACCTAGCGGGAGCCCCCGGGGAGCTGTTTTTT. Amino acid sequence: CSAYLAGAPGELFF. The genes are TRBV20-1 and TRBJ2-2; 10 bases fit TRBD2. The CDR3 has 14 amino acids. Per the germline V gene, CDR1 is DFQATT and CDR2 is SNEGSKA (reference sequence). The trim removed 5 bases at V and 6 bases at J, leaving 6 bases unmatched.

This rearrangement joins TRBV5-1 to TRBJ2-1; 7 bases are a match to TRBD2. This CDR3 is 16 amino acids long. Germline CDR1 SGHRS, CDR2 YFSETQ. V shed 4 bases, J shed 8 bases, and the junction held 15 bases outside the gene matches. The CDR3 loop is CASSPGTTPGGDEQFF. CDR3 nucleotides: TGCGCCAGCAGCCCGGGAACCACCCCGGGAGGCGATGAGCAGTTCTTC.

This clonotype occurred a few times. This chain joins TRBV11-2 and TRBJ2-3; D gene unclear. V lost 3 bases to trimming and J lost 1 base, with 11 bases between them. This CDR3 contains 15 residues. Germline CDR1 SGHAT, CDR2 FQNNGV. Here the CDR3 DNA reads TGTGCCAGCAGCTTCCGGTTCTTGGGCACAGATACGCAGTATTTT. It is translated as CASSFRFLGTDTQYF.

The chain is built from TRBV5-1 and TRBJ2-1; perhaps TRBD1 as D (7 bases). V lost 3 bases, J lost 2 bases, and 15 bases lay in between. This CDR3 has 16 residues. Germline V CDR1 and CDR2: SGHRS, YFSETQ. Here the CDR3 reads CASSSEGAGPYNEQFF. The CDR3, as DNA: TGCGCCAGCAGCTCCGAGGGGGCGGGACCCTACAATGAGCAGTTCTTC.

This clonotype was counted only a few times. The rearrangement joins TRBV5-1 to TRBJ2-1; D not resolved. V was trimmed by 4 bases and J by 8 bases, leaving 7 bases between them. CDR3 size: 11 residues. Germline V lookup: CDR1 SGHRS, CDR2 YFSETQ. The CDR3 region has the DNA TGCGCCAGCAGCGATTGGCATGAGCAGTTCTTC. Amino acids: CASSDWHEQFF.

The CDR3 reads CASSIQGPFDSYEQYF. Written as DNA, the CDR3 is TGTGCCAGTAGTATACAGGGGCCCTTCGACTCCTACGAGCAGTACTTC. V gene TRBV19 combines with J gene TRBJ2-7; tentative D call: TRBD1 (6 bases). Trimming left V 2 bases short and J 0 bases short, with 14 bases between. Germline V gives CDR1 LNHDA, CDR2 SQIVND (reference sequence). The CDR3 has 16 amino acids.

For the CDR3, the DNA is TGTGCCAGCAGCAGGACAGGTCGGAGCTCCTACGAGCAGTACTTC. Its translation: CASSRTGRSSYEQYF. The gene calls are TRBV6-6 and TRBJ2-7; 7 bases fit TRBD1. Per germline, CDR1 MNHNY and CDR2 SVGAGI (reference sequence). V gave up 6 bases and J gave up 0 bases; unmatched junction bases: 8. CDR3 length: 15 residues.